Following are 21 T cell receptor beta chains from one sample sequenced in a study of response to subunit inactivated influenza vaccine. TCRdb fed the RT-PCR reads into MiXCR, producing one record per CDR3 protein. The profile shows 550,000 to 600,000 distinct CDR3 sequences, 10% to 15% of them singletons. Material: PBMCs from blood, obtained on the day of vaccination. The origin of the receptors is a man in his fifties who received an inactivated influenza vaccine.

The chain has TRBV20-1 and TRBJ2-5, with D possibly TRBD2 on 5 matching bases. The CDR3 extends over 14 amino acids. Germline V CDR1 and CDR2: DFQATT, SNEGSKA (reference sequence). The V and J ends lost 2 bases and 3 bases respectively, with 13 bases between them. The CDR3 reads CSARPEAWKETQYF. CDR3 DNA sequence: TGCAGTGCTAGACCGGAGGCCTGGAAAGAGACCCAGTACTTC.

This clonotype was found a few times. The rearrangement uses TRBV7-2 and TRBJ2-2; perhaps TRBD1 as D (5 bases). Trimming stripped 5 bases from V and 1 base from J, with 14 bases between. The germline V gene has CDR1 SGHTA and CDR2 FQGNSA. The CDR3 loop spans 16 amino acids. The CDR3 nucleotides are TGTGCCAGCAGCCAACAGGTCGGGTTGAACACCGGGGAGCTGTTTTTT. Its protein product is CASSQQVGLNTGELFF.

This clonotype occurred a few times. V is TRBV25-1 and J is TRBJ2-7, with a possible D match to TRBD1 (6 bases). The CDR3 has 13 amino acids. V dropped 7 bases and J dropped 3 bases, with 13 bases sitting between them. The germline V gene encodes CDR1 MGHDK and CDR2 SYGVNS. The CDR3 is CASTSQGYYEQYF. As DNA, the CDR3 is TGTGCCAGCACCTCACAGGGTTACTACGAGCAGTACTTC.

The rearrangement links TRBV2 to TRBJ2-1; possible D gene TRBD1, 7 bases. V lost 10 bases and J lost 2, with 21 bases in between. Germline values: CDR1 SNHLY, CDR2 FYNNEI. This CDR3 region has 16 residues. The CDR3, as DNA: TGTGCCACCCCGAGGGGGGTTCAGGGGGCCTACAATGAGCAGTTCTTC. Encoded protein: CATPRGVQGAYNEQFF.

The rearrangement joins TRBV10-3 to TRBJ1-5, with D maybe TRBD1 (6 bases). Trimming cost V 4 bases and J 6 bases, with 13 bases left between them. Germline values: CDR1 ENHRY, CDR2 SYGVKD. This CDR3 has 14 amino acids. The CDR3 sequence: CAISVGGGSQPQHF. CDR3 in DNA: TGTGCCATCAGTGTCGGGGGGGGCAGTCAGCCCCAGCATTTT.

The chain recombines TRBV7-9 with TRBJ2-3; D may be TRBD2 (5 bases). Trimming stripped 1 base from V and 0 bases from J, with 11 bases between. This CDR3 contains 16 residues. Looked up from germline, CDR1 is SEHNR and CDR2 is FQNEAQ (reference sequence). Written as DNA, the CDR3 is TGTGCCAGCAGCTTAGACGGCGGGCCAAGCACAGATACGCAGTATTTT. This gives the protein CASSLDGGPSTDTQYF. Full variable domain (missing parts from reference TRBV7-9 and TRBJ2-3): DTGVSQNPRHKITKRGQNVTFRCDPISEHNRLYWYRQTLGQGPEFLTYFQNEAQLEKSRLLSDRFSAERPKGSFSTLEIQRTEQGDSAMYLCASSLDGGPSTDTQYFGPGTRLTVL.

Many counts were recorded for this clonotype. This chain uses TRBV6-5 with TRBJ1-5, with D maybe TRBD1 (5 bases). The CDR3 has 13 amino acids. V lost 4 bases, J lost 7 bases, and 11 bases lay in between. CDR1 is MNHEY, CDR2 SVGAGI, per germline. CDR3: CASSLRGGQPQHF. CDR3 in DNA: TGTGCCAGCAGTTTAAGGGGTGGACAGCCCCAGCATTTT.

This clonotype was seen more than once but under ten times. V gene TRBV27 combines with J gene TRBJ2-1; possibly TRBD2 for D (5 bases). CDR1 MNHEY and CDR2 SMNVEV come from the germline V gene (reference sequence). CDR3 length equals 13 residues. CDR3: CARERLLYNEQFF. The DNA of the CDR3 is TGTGCGAGGGAAAGACTATTATACAATGAGCAGTTCTTC.

This clonotype occurred a few times. This chain connects TRBV5-8 to TRBJ1-1, with no clear D. Germline CDR1 reads SGHTS; CDR2 reads YDEGEE. The CDR3 covers 11 residues. V shed 0 bases and J shed 11 bases, with 8 bases lying between them. CDR3 DNA sequence: TGTGCCAGCAGCTTGGTGACTTATGCTTTCTTT. It specifies CASSLVTYAFF.

At least ten counts were recorded for this clonotype. The CDR3 here is CASSLAQGLTNTEAFF. CDR3 bases: TGCGCCAGCAGCTTGGCACAGGGGCTAACGAACACTGAAGCTTTCTTT. The V gene is TRBV5-1, the J gene TRBJ1-1; 7 bases align to TRBD1. The V segment lost 0 bases and the J segment 1 base; nucleotides outside the gene matches: 6. The CDR3 has 16 residues. CDR1 is SGHRS, CDR2 YFSETQ, per germline.

This clonotype was counted between two and nine times. The chain is built from TRBV4-3 and TRBJ2-3, with TRBD1 matching over 9 bases. In germline, CDR1 is LGHNA, CDR2 YSLEER. The CDR3 has 18 amino acids. V shed 0 bases, J shed 0 bases, and the junction held 7 bases outside the gene matches. Written as DNA, the CDR3 is TGCGCCAGCAGCCAAGACTTCGGGACAGGGTATAGCACAGATACGCAGTATTTT. Translated: CASSQDFGTGYSTDTQYF.

CDR3: CASSPIGTASGANVLTF. DNA for the CDR3: TGTGCCAGCAGCCCTATAGGGACAGCCTCTGGGGCCAACGTCCTGACTTTC. This chain connects TRBV7-3 to TRBJ2-6; TRBD1 matches 7 bases. The CDR3 runs to 17 residues. Germline V CDR1 and CDR2: SGHTA, FQGTGA. The ends lost 5 bases at V and 0 bases at J; junction bases unmatched: 7.

A word on this clonotype: Compared with germline, one end of the junction differs, possibly owing to a read error. The chain joins TRBV6-5 to TRBJ2-5; TRBD2 matches at 10 bases. This CDR3 region has 13 residues. Germline CDR1 MNHEY, CDR2 SVGAGI. The CDR3 region is CASSYSSLAGASF. The CDR3 nucleotides read TGTGCCAGCAGTTACTCGAGTCTAGCGGGGGCCTCCTTC.

The V gene is TRBV23-1, the J gene TRBJ2-3; 9 bases fit TRBD2. TRBV23-1 is an open reading frame, and its role is uncertain. This CDR3 is 16 amino acids long. With V trimmed by 4 bases and J by 2 bases, 7 bases remained unmatched. The DNA of the CDR3 is TGCGCCAGCAGTCTCCAGCGGGAGGAGTACACAGATACGCAGTATTTT. Translation gives CASSLQREEYTDTQYF.

Ten or more counts support this clonotype. This chain uses TRBV10-3 with TRBJ2-7; D not certain. Germline values: CDR1 ENHRY, CDR2 SYGVKD. Deletions cut 5 bases from V and 10 bases from J, with 12 bases between. This CDR3 contains 11 residues. This CDR3 is CAISRSALQYF. In DNA form, the CDR3 reads TGTGCCATCAGTAGGTCCGCTCTTCAGTACTTC.

This clonotype was counted only a few times. The chain couples TRBV9 to TRBJ2-7; 13 bases match TRBD2. There are 14 residues in the CDR3. Germline V gene sequence: CDR1 SGDLS, CDR2 YYNGEE. V shed 4 bases and J 7 bases; nucleotides not matched to a gene: 5. CDR3 sequence (DNA): TGTGCCAGCAGCTGGACTAGCGGGAGTTCGGAGCAGTACTTC. Protein sequence: CASSWTSGSSEQYF.

The chain couples TRBV4-3 to TRBJ1-6; TRBD1 might be the D (5 bases). The CDR3 consists of 17 residues. Trimming pared 0 bases from V and 2 bases from J, leaving 11 bases between. Germline V gene data show CDR1 as LGHNA and CDR2 as YSLEER. Here the CDR3 reads CASSQERQDTYNSPLHF. The CDR3 DNA reads as TGCGCCAGCAGCCAAGAAAGGCAGGACACCTATAATTCACCCCTCCACTTT.

This clonotype occurred many times. The rearrangement uses TRBV5-6 and TRBJ2-2, with 7 bases fitting TRBD1. Germline V CDR1 and CDR2: SGHDT, YYEEEE. Unmatched junction bases numbered 17, after V lost 4 bases and J lost 5 bases. The length of the CDR3 is 18 residues. DNA of the CDR3: TGTGCCAGCAGCCTCCTACGATCGCACAGGGGAAAGACCGGGGAGCTGTTTTTT. Translated: CASSLLRSHRGKTGELFF.

This clonotype was seen only a few times. V and J are TRBV7-9 and TRBJ2-2; D gene unclear. Trimming removed 3 bases from V and 0 bases from J, with 11 bases in between. There are 16 residues in the CDR3. Per the germline V gene, CDR1 is SEHNR and CDR2 is FQNEAQ (reference sequence). In DNA form, the CDR3 reads TGTGCCAGCAGCTTTATTAGACTCGCGAACACCGGGGAGCTGTTTTTT. Its translation is CASSFIRLANTGELFF.

This clonotype was counted many times. The chain recombines TRBV5-1 with TRBJ2-2; maybe TRBD2 (6 bases). The CDR3 consists of 17 residues. V lost 4 bases to trimming and J lost 0 bases, with 16 bases between them. CDR1 and CDR2 from the germline V gene are SGHRS and YFSETQ. CDR3 region: CASSRRAGAANTGELFF. The CDR3 DNA reads as TGCGCCAGCAGCCGGAGGGCCGGAGCGGCGAACACCGGGGAGCTGTTTTTT.

There are a few counts of this clonotype. The chain employs TRBV20-1 and TRBJ2-5; weak D call: TRBD1 (6 bases). Trimming left V 1 base short and J 2 bases short, with 14 bases between. CDR3 size: 15 residues. Per the germline V gene, CDR1 is DFQATT and CDR2 is SNEGSKA (reference sequence). The CDR3 region has the DNA TGCAGTGCTAGAGCTTCCGGGACAAGACAAGAGACCCAGTACTTC. Residues: CSARASGTRQETQYF.